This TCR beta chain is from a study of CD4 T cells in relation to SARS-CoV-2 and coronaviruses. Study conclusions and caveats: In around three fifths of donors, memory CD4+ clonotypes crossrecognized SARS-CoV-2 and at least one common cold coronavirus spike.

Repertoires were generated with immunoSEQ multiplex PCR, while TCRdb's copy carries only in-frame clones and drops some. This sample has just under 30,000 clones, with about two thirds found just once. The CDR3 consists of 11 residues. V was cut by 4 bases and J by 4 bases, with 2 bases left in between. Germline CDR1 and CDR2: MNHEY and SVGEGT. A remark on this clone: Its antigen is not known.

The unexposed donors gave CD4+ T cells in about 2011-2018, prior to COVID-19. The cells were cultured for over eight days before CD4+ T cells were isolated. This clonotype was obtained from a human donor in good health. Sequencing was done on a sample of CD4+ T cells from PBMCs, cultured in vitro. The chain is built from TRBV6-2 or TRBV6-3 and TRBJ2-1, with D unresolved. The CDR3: CASSFYNEQFF. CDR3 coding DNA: TGTGCCAGCAGTTTTTACAATGAGCAGTTCTTC.